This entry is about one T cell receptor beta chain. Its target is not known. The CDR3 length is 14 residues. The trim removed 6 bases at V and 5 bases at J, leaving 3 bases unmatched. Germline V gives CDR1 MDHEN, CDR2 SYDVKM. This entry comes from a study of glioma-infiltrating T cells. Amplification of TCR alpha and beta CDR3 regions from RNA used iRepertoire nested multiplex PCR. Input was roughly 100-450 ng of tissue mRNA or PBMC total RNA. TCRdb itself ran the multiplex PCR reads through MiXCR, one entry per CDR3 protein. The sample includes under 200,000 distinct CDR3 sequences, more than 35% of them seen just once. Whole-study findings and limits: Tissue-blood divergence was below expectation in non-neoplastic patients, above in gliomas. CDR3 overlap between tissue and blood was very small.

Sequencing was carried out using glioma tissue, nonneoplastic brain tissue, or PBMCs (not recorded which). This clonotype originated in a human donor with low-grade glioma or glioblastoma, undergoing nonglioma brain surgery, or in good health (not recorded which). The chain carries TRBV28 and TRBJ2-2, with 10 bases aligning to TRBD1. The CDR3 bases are TGTGCCAGCAGAGGACAGGGGGGGACCGGGGAGCTGTTTTTT. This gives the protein CASRGQGGTGELFF.